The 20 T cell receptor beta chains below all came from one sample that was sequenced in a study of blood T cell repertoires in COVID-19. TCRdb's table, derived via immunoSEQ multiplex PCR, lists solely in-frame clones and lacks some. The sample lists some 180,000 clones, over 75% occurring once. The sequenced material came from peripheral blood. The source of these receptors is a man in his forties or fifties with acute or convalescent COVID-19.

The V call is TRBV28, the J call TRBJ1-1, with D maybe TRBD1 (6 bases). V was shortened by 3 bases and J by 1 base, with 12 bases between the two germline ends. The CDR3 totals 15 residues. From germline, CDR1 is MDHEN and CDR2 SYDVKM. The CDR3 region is CASSLANRANTEAFF. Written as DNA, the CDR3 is TGTGCCAGCAGTTTGGCAAACAGGGCGAACACTGAAGCTTTCTTT. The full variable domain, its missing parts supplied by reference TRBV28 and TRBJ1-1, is DVKVTQSSRYLVKRTGEKVFLECVQDMDHENMFWYRQDPGLGLRLIYFSYDVKMKEKGDIPEGYSVSREKKERFSLILESASTNQTSMYLCASSLANRANTEAFFGQGTRLTVV.

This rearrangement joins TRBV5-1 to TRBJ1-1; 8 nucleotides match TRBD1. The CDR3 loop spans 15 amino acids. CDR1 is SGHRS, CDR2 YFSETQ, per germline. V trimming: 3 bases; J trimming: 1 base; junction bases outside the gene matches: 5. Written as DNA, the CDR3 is TGCGCCAGCAGCTGGACAGGGACCTCGAACACTGAAGCTTTCTTT. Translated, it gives CASSWTGTSNTEAFF.

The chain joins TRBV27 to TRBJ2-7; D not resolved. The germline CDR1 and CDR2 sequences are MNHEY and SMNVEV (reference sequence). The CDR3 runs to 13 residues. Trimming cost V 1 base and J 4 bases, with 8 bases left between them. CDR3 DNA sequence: TGTGCCAGCAGTTTATTGGCCTCTTACGAGCAGTACTTC. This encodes CASSLLASYEQYF.

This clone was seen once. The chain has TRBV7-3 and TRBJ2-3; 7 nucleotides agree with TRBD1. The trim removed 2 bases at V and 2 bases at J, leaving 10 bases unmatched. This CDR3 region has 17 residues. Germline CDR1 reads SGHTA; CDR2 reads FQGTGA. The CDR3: CASSLDQGVLATDTQYF. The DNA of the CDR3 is TGTGCCAGCAGCTTAGATCAGGGGGTTTTGGCCACAGATACGCAGTATTTT.

Here the CDR3 reads CASSLGQGEGAFF. CDR3 sequence (DNA): TGCGCCAGCAGCTTGGGACAGGGAGAAGGAGCTTTCTTT. The rearrangement joins TRBV5-1 to TRBJ1-1; 7 positions agree with TRBD1. The length of the CDR3 is 13 residues. Germline V gene lookup returns CDR1 SGHRS and CDR2 YFSETQ. With V trimmed by 0 bases and J by 10 bases, 6 bases remained unmatched.

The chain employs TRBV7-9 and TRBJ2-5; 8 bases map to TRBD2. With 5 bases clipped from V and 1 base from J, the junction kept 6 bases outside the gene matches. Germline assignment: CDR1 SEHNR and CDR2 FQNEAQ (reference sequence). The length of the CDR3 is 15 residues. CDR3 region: CASSHGRGVQETQYF. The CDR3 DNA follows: TGTGCCAGCAGCCACGGGCGGGGGGTCCAAGAGACCCAGTACTTC.

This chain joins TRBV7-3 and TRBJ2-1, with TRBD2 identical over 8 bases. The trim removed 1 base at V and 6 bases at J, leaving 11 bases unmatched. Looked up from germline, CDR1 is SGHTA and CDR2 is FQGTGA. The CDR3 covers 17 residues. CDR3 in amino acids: CASSLRASGTRTNEQFF. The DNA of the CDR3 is TGTGCCAGCAGCTTAAGGGCCTCCGGGACTAGGACCAATGAGCAGTTCTTC.

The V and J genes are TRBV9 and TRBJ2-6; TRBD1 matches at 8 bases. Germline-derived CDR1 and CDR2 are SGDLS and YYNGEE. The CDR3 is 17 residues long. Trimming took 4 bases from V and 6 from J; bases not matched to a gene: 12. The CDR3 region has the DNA TGTGCCAGCAGCTCCAGGACAGGGCGAGAATTGGCCAACGTCCTGACTTTC. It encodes CASSSRTGRELANVLTF.

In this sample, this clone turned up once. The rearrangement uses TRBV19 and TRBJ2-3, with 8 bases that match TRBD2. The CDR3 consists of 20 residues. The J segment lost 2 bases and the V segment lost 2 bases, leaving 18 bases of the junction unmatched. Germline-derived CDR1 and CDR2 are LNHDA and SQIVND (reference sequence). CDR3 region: CASSIYPPLGRGDFTDTQYF. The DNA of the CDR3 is TGTGCCAGTAGTATATACCCACCTTTGGGGCGGGGGGACTTCACAGATACGCAGTATTTT.

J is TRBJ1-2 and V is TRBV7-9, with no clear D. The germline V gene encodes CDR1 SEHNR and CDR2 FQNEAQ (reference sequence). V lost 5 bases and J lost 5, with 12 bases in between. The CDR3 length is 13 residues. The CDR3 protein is CASSLGEPYGYTF. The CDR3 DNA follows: TGTGCCAGCAGCCTCGGGGAGCCTTATGGCTACACCTTC.

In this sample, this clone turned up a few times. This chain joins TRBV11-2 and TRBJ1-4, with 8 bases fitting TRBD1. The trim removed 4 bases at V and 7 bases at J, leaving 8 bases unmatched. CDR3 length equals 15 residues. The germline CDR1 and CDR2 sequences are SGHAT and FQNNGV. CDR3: CASSWGQARSEKLFF. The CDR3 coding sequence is TGTGCCAGCAGCTGGGGACAGGCTCGGAGTGAAAAACTGTTTTTT.

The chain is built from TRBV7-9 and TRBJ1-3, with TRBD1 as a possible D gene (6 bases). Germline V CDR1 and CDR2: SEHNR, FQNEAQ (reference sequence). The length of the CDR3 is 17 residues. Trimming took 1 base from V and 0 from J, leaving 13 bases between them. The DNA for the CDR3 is TGTGCCAGCAGCTTAGTGGGACATCCGCCCTCTGGAAACACCATATATTTT. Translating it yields CASSLVGHPPSGNTIYF.

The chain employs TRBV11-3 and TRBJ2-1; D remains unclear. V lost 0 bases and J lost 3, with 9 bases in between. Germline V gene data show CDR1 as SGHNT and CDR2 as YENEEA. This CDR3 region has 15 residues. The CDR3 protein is CASSLDPGSYNEQFF. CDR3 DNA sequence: TGTGCCAGCAGCTTAGATCCAGGCAGCTACAATGAGCAGTTCTTC.

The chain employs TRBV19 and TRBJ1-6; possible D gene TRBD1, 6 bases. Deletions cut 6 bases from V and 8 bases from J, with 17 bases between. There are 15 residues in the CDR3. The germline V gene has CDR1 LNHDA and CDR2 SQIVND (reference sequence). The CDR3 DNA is TGTGCCAGTAGCCAACAGGGCCTGCTCGATTCACCCCTCCACTTT. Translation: CASSQQGLLDSPLHF.

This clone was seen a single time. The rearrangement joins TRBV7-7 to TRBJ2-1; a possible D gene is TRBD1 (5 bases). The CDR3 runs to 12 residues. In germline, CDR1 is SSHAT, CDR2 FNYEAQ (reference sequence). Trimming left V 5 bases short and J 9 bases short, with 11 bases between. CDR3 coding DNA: TGTGCCAGCAGCCAGGGCCCGGGTGAGCAGTTCTTC. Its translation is CASSQGPGEQFF. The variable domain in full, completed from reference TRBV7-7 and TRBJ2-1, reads GAGVSQSPRYKVTKRGQDVTLRCDPISSHATLYWYQQALGQGPEFLTYFNYEAQPDKSGLPSDRFSAERPEGSISTLTIQRTEQRDSAMYRCASSQGPGEQFFGPGTRLTVL.

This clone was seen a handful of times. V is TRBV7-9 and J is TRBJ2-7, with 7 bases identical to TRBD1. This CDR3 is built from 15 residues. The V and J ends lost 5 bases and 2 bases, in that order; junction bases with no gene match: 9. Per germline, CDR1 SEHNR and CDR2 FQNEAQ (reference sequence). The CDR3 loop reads CASSPPGTETYEQYV. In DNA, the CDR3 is TGTGCCAGCAGCCCACCAGGGACAGAGACCTACGAGCAGTACGTC.

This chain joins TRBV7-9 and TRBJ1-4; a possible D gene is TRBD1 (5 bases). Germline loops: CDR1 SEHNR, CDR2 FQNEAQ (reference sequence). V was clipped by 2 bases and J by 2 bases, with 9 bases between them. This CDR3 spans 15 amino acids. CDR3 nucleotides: TGTGCCAGCAGCTTAACATCAGGGACTAATGAAAAACTGTTTTTT. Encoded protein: CASSLTSGTNEKLFF.

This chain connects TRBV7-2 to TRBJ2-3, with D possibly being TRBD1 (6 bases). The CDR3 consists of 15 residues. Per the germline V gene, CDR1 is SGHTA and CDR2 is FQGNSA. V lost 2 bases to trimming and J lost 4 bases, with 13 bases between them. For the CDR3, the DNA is TGTGCCAGCAGCTTAAACAGGGTCCCGTCAGATACGCAGTATTTT. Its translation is CASSLNRVPSDTQYF.

In nucleotides, the CDR3 is TGTGCCTGGAGTACAGGGATTACTTACGAGCAGTACTTC. As protein: CAWSTGITYEQYF. This chain joins TRBV30 and TRBJ2-7; perhaps TRBD1 as D (6 bases). There are 13 residues in the CDR3. V lost 2 bases and J lost 4, with 12 bases in between. Germline V gene data show CDR1 as GTSNPN and CDR2 as SVGIG (reference sequence).

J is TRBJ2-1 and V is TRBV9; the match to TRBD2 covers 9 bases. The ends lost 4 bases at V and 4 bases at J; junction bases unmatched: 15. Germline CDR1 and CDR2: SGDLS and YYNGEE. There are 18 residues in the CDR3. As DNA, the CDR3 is TGTGCCAGCAGCCCTCCGCGGGCTAGCGGGGAATATTACAATGAGCAGTTCTTC. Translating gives CASSPPRASGEYYNEQFF.